These T cell receptor beta chains were read from a single sample in a study of regulatory T cells in long-lasting Graves disease. TCRdb reprocessed the multiplex PCR reads via MiXCR and lists one record per CDR3 protein. The sample gives some 470,000 distinct CDR3 sequences, 20% to 25% of which show up once; more than 6% is in the top ten. The sample in question was peripheral blood mononuclear cells (PBMCs), obtained when the disease was refractory, from a patient treated with antithyroid drugs. The receptors shown here come from a female donor with Graves disease. The CDR3 runs from the conserved cysteine through the conserved F or W. A D gene is named only where the DNA matches it firmly. Part of the rows lack a size; the others show once, few, many or a class for expanded clones.

>many|-|TRBJ2-5|TRBV3-1
TGTGCCAGCAGCTCTCGGGTGGGGGCGGGAGAGACCCAGTACTTC
CASSSRVGAGETQYF
>many|-|TRBJ1-6|TRBV2
TGTGCCAGCAGTGAATATGGGGATTCACCCCTCCACTTT
CASSEYGDSPLHF
>few|-|TRBJ1-1|TRBV20-1
TGCAGTGCTTTCTCAGCGGGCAACACTGAAGCTTTCTTT
CSAFSAGNTEAFF
>many|-|TRBJ1-5|TRBV12-3/TRBV12-4
TGTGCCAGCAGACAAACCCTCAACCAGCCCCAGCATTTT
CASRQTLNQPQHF
>many|-|TRBJ1-5|TRBV24-1
TGTGCCACCAGTCAGACAGGACCCGGGAATCAGCCCCAGCATTTT
CATSQTGPGNQPQHF
>-|-|TRBJ2-7|TRBV6-2/TRBV6-3
TGTGCCAGCAGCACCACCCAGGGGACCTCCTACGAGCAGTACTTC
CASSTTQGTSYEQYF
>-|TRBD2|TRBJ2-7|TRBV29-1
TGCAGCCCCGGCCGGGGGGACCTGGACGAGCAGTACTTC
CSPGRGDLDEQYF
>-|-|TRBJ2-7|TRBV20-1
TGCAGTGCTAGAGATGAATTCCCCCCCGGCGAGCAGTACTTC
CSARDEFPPGEQYF
>-|-|TRBJ2-7|TRBV7-2
TGTGCCAGCAGCTTAGCCGCCAGCTCCTACGAGCAGTACTTC
CASSLAASSYEQYF
>-|TRBD1|TRBJ1-5|TRBV10-3
TGTGCCATCAGTCCGGGACAGGGATCCAATCAGCCCCAGCATTTT
CAISPGQGSNQPQHF
>-|-|TRBJ2-2|TRBV11-3
TGTGCCAGCAGCTTAGTTCGGGCCGGGGAGCTGTTTTTT
CASSLVRAGELFF
>many|TRBD1|TRBJ2-7|TRBV6-1
TGTGCCAGCAGCCCTAAAGGGTCCGGGACAGGGCTCCACGAGCAGTACTTC
CASSPKGSGTGLHEQYF
>-|TRBD1|TRBJ1-5|TRBV19
TGTGCCAGTAGTATCTTACTCAGGGGCAGGGGGTTCAATCAGCCCCAGCATTTT
CASSILLRGRGFNQPQHF
>-|-|TRBJ2-7|TRBV5-1
TGCGCCAGCAGCGAGCTGGGCAGGGGCTACGAGCAGTACTTC
CASSELGRGYEQYF
>many|-|TRBJ2-5|TRBV12-3/TRBV12-4
TGTGCCAGCAGTCTTGGACTGGCCCAGTACTTC
CASSLGLAQYF
>-|-|TRBJ2-3|TRBV11-3
TGTGCCAGCAGCTTAGATCCTTCCACAGATACGCAGTATTTT
CASSLDPSTDTQYF
>many|-|TRBJ2-7|TRBV7-9
TGTGCCAGCAGCCCCTCCCCCGGGGGATACGAGCAGTACTTC
CASSPSPGGYEQYF
>-|-|TRBJ2-1|TRBV3-1
TGTGCCAGCAGTGATAGGTACAATGAGCAGTTCTTC
CASSDRYNEQFF
>many|TRBD2|TRBJ2-6|TRBV25-1
TGTGCCAGCAGTAAGACGGGACTATCGGATGGGGCCAACGTCCTGACTTTC
CASSKTGLSDGANVLTF
>-|-|TRBJ1-6|TRBV15
TGTGCCACCAGCAGAGATTGGTCGCCAATTAATTCACCCCTCCACTTT
CATSRDWSPINSPLHF
>many|-|TRBJ1-5|TRBV20-1
TGCAGTGCTCCGGGAACCGATGGCAATCAGCCCCAGCATTTT
CSAPGTDGNQPQHF
>-|TRBD2|TRBJ2-5|TRBV9
TGTGCCAGCAGCCCTCGACTAGCGGGGGGGCCTGAGACCCAGTACTTC
CASSPRLAGGPETQYF
>-|-|TRBJ1-5|TRBV6-1
TGTGCCAGCAGACCCCAGGGAATCAATCAGCCCCAGCATTTT
CASRPQGINQPQHF
>many|-|TRBJ2-3|TRBV2
TGTGCCAGCAGCCCAGGGTCCGATACGCAGTATTTT
CASSPGSDTQYF
>many|-|TRBJ1-5|TRBV12-3/TRBV12-4
TGTGCCAGCAGTTTTGGCAGACCGGGGCCCCAGCATTTT
CASSFGRPGPQHF
>few|-|TRBJ1-5|TRBV27
TGTGCCAGCAGTTTTGGGGGTCAGAATCAGCCCCAGCATTTT
CASSFGGQNQPQHF
>-|TRBD1|TRBJ2-7|TRBV20-1
TGCAGTGCTAGAGGGACAGGGGGGGACGAGCAGTACTTC
CSARGTGGDEQYF
>-|TRBD2|TRBJ2-2|TRBV4-1
TGCGCCAGCAGCCAAGCTAGCGGGAGTTACACCGGGGAGCTGTTTTTT
CASSQASGSYTGELFF
>few|-|TRBJ2-4|TRBV30
TGTGCCTGGAGTAGCGGGACAGGTGGGGTGGACATTCAGTACTTC
CAWSSGTGGVDIQYF
>-|TRBD1|TRBJ2-1|TRBV12-3/TRBV12-4
TGTGCCAGCAGTTCTACCGGGACAGCCGGTTTGCTGGGGCAGTTCTTC
CASSSTGTAGLLGQFF
>many|-|TRBJ1-2|TRBV28
TGTGCCAGCCGTGCGGGGGACTATGGCTACACCTTC
CASRAGDYGYTF
>many|-|TRBJ2-7|TRBV19
TGTGCCAGTACTGCCCAGATCGGGAGCACCGAGCAGTACTTC
CASTAQIGSTEQYF
>many|-|TRBJ2-7|TRBV20-1
TGCAGTGCTAGCGACGGGAGAATTGGCGAGCAGTACTTC
CSASDGRIGEQYF
>many|-|TRBJ1-2|TRBV11-2
TGTGCCAGCAGCTTAGAGGGGAGGGGGTACTATGGCTACACCTTC
CASSLEGRGYYGYTF
>-|TRBD1|TRBJ1-1|TRBV6-5
TGTGCCAGCAGTTATTCAACTCCGGGACAGGGGCGGGACACTGAAGCTTTCTTT
CASSYSTPGQGRDTEAFF
>few|TRBD1|TRBJ1-1|TRBV29-1
TGCAGCGCTATCCGGGACAGGGGCGCTGAAGCTTTCTTT
CSAIRDRGAEAFF
>many|-|TRBJ1-4|TRBV20-1
TGCAGTGCTGGGAGGGGTGAAAAACTGTTTTTT
CSAGRGEKLFF
>many|-|TRBJ1-5|TRBV15
TGTGCCACCAGCAGACGCGATGCGAGCAATCAGCCCCAGCATTTT
CATSRRDASNQPQHF
>once|-|TRBJ2-7|TRBV14
TGTGCCAGCAGCCAAAACGTTTGGGGGGACTACGAGCAGTACTTC
CASSQNVWGDYEQYF
>many|-|TRBJ1-2|TRBV28
TGTGCCAGCAATACGGATCTCTCCCGGGGGGGCTACACCTTC
CASNTDLSRGGYTF
>many|-|TRBJ2-4|TRBV20-1
TGCAGTGCCTCACCCGGCCGGGAAGGGGGAAACATTCAGTACTTC
CSASPGREGGNIQYF
>few|TRBD1|TRBJ1-1|TRBV19
TGTGCCAGCATACCGAGGGACAGGGACCCATCCACTGAAGCTTTCTTT
CASIPRDRDPSTEAFF
>-|-|TRBJ2-1|TRBV6-8
TGTGCCAGCAGTCAATACATAAAATACAATGAGCAGTTCTTC
CASSQYIKYNEQFF
>-|TRBD1|TRBJ1-2|TRBV7-3
TGTGCCAGCAGCCAGGGGGCAGGGGGGAATGGCTACACCTTC
CASSQGAGGNGYTF
>-|TRBD2|TRBJ2-3|TRBV6-1
TGTGCCAGCGCGCTAGCGGGGGGCGGCACAGATACGCAGTATTTT
CASALAGGGTDTQYF
>many|-|TRBJ1-2|TRBV15
TGTGCCACCAGCCCGGGCCGCAACTATGGCTACACCTTC
CATSPGRNYGYTF
>few|-|TRBJ1-5|TRBV29-1
-
CSVGQGNNQPRHF
>few|TRBD2|TRBJ2-2|TRBV9
TGTGCCAGCAGCGTAAGAGCGGGGGGAGACACCGGGGAGCTGTTTTTT
CASSVRAGGDTGELFF
>many|-|TRBJ2-5|TRBV29-1
TGCAGCGTTGATATTAGACAAGAGACCCAGTACTTC
CSVDIRQETQYF
>-|-|TRBJ2-7|TRBV10-3
TGTGCCATCAGTGAGTCGGTCAGACTACGTTGGCAGTACTTC
CAISESVRLRWQYF
>-|-|TRBJ1-1|TRBV20-1
TGCAGTGCTAGAGATATTCTTGGGGAAGGAACTGAAGCTTTCTTT
CSARDILGEGTEAFF
>many|TRBD1|TRBJ1-5|TRBV12-3/TRBV12-4
TGTGCCAGCAGTAAAGAACAGGGGCCTAGCAATCAGCCCCAGCATTTT
CASSKEQGPSNQPQHF
>-|-|TRBJ1-5|TRBV19
TGTGCCAGTAGTAATAACAGGGAAGGGAGCAATCAGCCCCAGCATTTT
CASSNNREGSNQPQHF
>few|TRBD2|TRBJ2-3|TRBV28
TGTGCCAGCAGTTCCCCCCAGAGCGGGAGGGCCCGTGATACGCAGTATTTT
CASSSPQSGRARDTQYF
>-|TRBD1|TRBJ2-1|TRBV20-1
TGCAGTGCTAGAGATCTAGGGACAGGGGAGGACAATGAGCAGTTCTTC
CSARDLGTGEDNEQFF